This is a list of T cell receptor beta chains from one sample in a study of T cell changes during pregnancy in multiple sclerosis. Generated by immunoSEQ multiplex PCR, the TCRdb table keeps only in-frame clones and is missing some. This table holds 65,000 to 90,000 clones, roughly 92% found once. The starting material was peripheral blood, obtained before pregnancy. These receptors were obtained from a female donor with multiple sclerosis, enrolled in a pregnancy study. CDR3s include the opening cysteine and the closing phenylalanine or tryptophan. The order of the fields is V gene, clone size, D gene, J gene, CDR3 protein, CDR3 DNA. A D gene is named only where the DNA matches it firmly. The size field is filled for only some rows; it gives once, few, many or a size class.

>TRBV5-1|NA|TRBD2|TRBJ2-1
CASSLGGRSYNEQFF
TGCGCCAGCAGCTTGGGCGGGAGGAGCTACAATGAGCAGTTCTTC
>TRBV6-6|NA|NA|TRBJ2-2
CASSGGLALTGELFF
TGTGCCAGCAGCGGCGGGCTAGCGCTAACCGGGGAGCTGTTTTTT
>TRBV28|once|TRBD1|TRBJ2-7
CASSSTRQGLRYEQYF
TGTGCCAGCAGCTCTACCAGACAGGGTTTACGCTACGAGCAGTACTTC
>TRBV27|NA|NA|TRBJ1-4
CASSFVFSRGNEKLFF
TGTGCCAGCAGTTTTGTATTTTCGAGGGGGAATGAAAAACTGTTTTTT
>TRBV5-1|NA|TRBD2|TRBJ2-5
CASGRLAGGAREETQYF
TGCGCCAGCGGACGACTAGCGGGAGGGGCTAGGGAAGAGACCCAGTACTTC
>TRBV15|NA|NA|TRBJ2-4
CATSRGTPGPAKNIQYF
TGTGCCACCAGCAGAGGAACCCCTGGGCCCGCCAAAAACATTCAGTACTTC
>TRBV7-2|NA|NA|TRBJ1-2
CASSLLQKSNYGYTF
TGTGCCAGCAGCTTACTGCAGAAATCTAACTATGGCTACACCTTC
>TRBV7-9|NA|NA|TRBJ2-7
CASSHGGSKVVYEQYF
TGTGCCAGCAGCCATGGGGGGAGTAAAGTCGTCTACGAGCAGTACTTC
>TRBV6-5|NA|TRBD2|TRBJ2-1
CASSSWTSGSYNEQFF
TGTGCCAGCAGTTCCTGGACTAGCGGGAGCTACAATGAGCAGTTCTTC
>TRBV28|NA|TRBD2|TRBJ2-2
CASSRRSGSGTGELFF
TGTGCCAGCAGCCGAAGAAGCGGGAGTGGCACCGGGGAGCTGTTTTTT